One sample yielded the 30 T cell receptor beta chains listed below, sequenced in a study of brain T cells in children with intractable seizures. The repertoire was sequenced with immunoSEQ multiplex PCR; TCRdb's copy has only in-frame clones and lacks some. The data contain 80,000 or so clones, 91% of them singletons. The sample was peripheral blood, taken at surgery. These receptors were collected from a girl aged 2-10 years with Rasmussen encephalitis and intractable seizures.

CDR3 sequence reads: CASKEGGAPEAFF. For the CDR3, the DNA is TGTGCCAGCAAAGAAGGGGGCGCCCCTGAAGCTTTCTTT. V and J are TRBV6-6 and TRBJ1-1, with 7 bases fitting TRBD1. The germline V gene has CDR1 MNHNY and CDR2 SVGAGI (reference sequence). J lost 6 bases, V lost 7 bases, and 8 bases had no gene match. This CDR3 comprises 13 residues.

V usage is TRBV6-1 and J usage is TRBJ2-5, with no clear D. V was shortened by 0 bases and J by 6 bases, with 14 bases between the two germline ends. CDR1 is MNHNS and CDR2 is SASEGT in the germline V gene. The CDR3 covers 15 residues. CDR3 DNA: TGTGCCAGCAGTGAAGCAAAAGGGCTAGTAAAGACCCAGTACTTC. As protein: CASSEAKGLVKTQYF.

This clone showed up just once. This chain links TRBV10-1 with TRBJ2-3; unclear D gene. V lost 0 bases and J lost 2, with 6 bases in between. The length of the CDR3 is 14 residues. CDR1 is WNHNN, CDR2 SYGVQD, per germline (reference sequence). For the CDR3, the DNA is TGCGCCAGCAGTGAGTCCGGGCCCACAGATACGCAGTATTTT. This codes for CASSESGPTDTQYF.

The CDR3 here is CASSLGPRYEQYF. As DNA, the CDR3 is TGTGCCAGCAGCTTGGGTCCGAGATACGAGCAGTACTTC. The chain recombines TRBV5-5 with TRBJ2-7, with D uncertain. Per the germline V gene, CDR1 is SGHKS and CDR2 is YYEKEE (reference sequence). The V end lost 0 bases, the J end lost 4 bases, and 8 bases lay between the germline ends. There are 13 residues in the CDR3.

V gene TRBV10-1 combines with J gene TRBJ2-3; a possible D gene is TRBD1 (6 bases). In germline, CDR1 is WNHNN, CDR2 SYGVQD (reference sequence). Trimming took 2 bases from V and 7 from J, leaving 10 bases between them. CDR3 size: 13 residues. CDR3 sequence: CASSEPGQNTQYF. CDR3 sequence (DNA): TGCGCCAGCAGTGAGCCCGGACAGAATACGCAGTATTTT.

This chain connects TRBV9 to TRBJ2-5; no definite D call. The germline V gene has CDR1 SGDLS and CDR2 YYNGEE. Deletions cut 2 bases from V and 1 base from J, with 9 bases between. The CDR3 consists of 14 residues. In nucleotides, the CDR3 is TGTGCCAGCAGCGTCAGCCAGATCCAAGAGACCCAGTACTTC. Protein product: CASSVSQIQETQYF.

CDR3 nucleotides: TGTGCCAGCAGTGAAGCGGGGGCTGGTGGCTACACCTTC. This translates into CASSEAGAGGYTF. The V and J genes are TRBV2 and TRBJ1-2, with D maybe TRBD1 (6 bases). Trimming cost V 0 bases and J 7 bases, with 9 bases left between them. Germline lookup yields CDR1 SNHLY and CDR2 FYNNEI. The CDR3 runs 13 residues.

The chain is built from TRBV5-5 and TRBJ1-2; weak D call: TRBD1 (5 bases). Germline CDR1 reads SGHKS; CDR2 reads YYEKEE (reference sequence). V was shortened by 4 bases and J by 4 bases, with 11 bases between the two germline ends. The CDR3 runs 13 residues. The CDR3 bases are TGTGCCAGCAGCCTTCAGGGACCCTATGGCTACACCTTC. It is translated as CASSLQGPYGYTF.

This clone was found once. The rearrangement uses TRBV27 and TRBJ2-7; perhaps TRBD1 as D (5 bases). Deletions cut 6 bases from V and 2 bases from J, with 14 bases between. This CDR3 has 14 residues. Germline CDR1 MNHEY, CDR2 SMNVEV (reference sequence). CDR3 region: CASRQAGSPYEQYF. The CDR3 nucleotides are TGTGCCAGCAGGCAAGCAGGGTCCCCCTACGAGCAGTACTTC.

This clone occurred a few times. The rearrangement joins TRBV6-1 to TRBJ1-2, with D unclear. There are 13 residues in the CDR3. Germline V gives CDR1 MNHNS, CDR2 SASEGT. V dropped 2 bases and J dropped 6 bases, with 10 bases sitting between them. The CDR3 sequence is CASSERAPDGYTF. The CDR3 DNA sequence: TGTGCCAGCAGTGAAAGGGCGCCGGATGGCTACACCTTC.

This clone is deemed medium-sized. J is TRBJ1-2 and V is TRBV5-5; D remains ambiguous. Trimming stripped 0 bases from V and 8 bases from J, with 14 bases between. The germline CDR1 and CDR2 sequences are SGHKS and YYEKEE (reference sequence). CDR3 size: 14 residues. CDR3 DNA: TGTGCCAGCAGCTTGGTAGGCTCCGGGTTCGGCTACACCTTC. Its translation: CASSLVGSGFGYTF.

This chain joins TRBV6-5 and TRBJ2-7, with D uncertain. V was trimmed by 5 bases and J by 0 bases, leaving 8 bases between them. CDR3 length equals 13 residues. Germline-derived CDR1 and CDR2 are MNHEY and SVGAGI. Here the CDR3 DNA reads TGTGCCAGCAGTAAGACGGCCTCCTACGAGCAGTACTTC. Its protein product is CASSKTASYEQYF.

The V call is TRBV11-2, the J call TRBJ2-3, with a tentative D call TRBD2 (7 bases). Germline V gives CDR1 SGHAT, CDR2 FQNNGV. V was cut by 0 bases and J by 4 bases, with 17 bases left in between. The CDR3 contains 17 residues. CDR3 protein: CASSLETRRGLPDTQYF. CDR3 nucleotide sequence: TGTGCCAGCAGCTTAGAAACTCGGCGGGGGCTTCCAGATACGCAGTATTTT.

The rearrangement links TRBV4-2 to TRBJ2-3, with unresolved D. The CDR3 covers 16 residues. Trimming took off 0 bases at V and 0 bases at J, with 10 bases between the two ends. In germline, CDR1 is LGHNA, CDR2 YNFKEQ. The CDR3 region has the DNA TGTGCCAGCAGCCAAGATGTAGCTACTAGCACAGATACGCAGTATTTT. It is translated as CASSQDVATSTDTQYF.

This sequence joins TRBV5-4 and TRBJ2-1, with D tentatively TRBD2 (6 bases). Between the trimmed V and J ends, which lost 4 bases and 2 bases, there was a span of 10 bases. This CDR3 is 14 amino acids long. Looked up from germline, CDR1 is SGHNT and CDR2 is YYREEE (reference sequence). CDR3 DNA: TGTGCCAGCAGCGTTGGGGGGACCTACAATGAGCAGTTCTTC. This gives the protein CASSVGGTYNEQFF.

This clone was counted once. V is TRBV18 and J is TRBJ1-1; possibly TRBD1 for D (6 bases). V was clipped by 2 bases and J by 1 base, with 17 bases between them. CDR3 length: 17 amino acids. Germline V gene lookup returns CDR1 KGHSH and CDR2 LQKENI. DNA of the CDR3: TGTGCCAGCTCACCAATAAGATCCGGACAGAGGAACACTGAAGCTTTCTTT. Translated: CASSPIRSGQRNTEAFF. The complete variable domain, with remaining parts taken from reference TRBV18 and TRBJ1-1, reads NAGVMQNPRHLVRRRGQEARLRCSPMKGHSHVYWYRQLPEEGLKFMVYLQKENIIDESGMPKERFSAEFPKEGPSILRIQQVVRGDSAAYFCASSPIRSGQRNTEAFFGQGTRLTVV.

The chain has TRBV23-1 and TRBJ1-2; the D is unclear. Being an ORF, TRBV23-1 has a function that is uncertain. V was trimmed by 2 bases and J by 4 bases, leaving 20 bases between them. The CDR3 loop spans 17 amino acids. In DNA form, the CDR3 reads TGCGCCAGCAGTCAACTCCTTATACGAGCCCCCTGCTATGGCTACACCTTC. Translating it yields CASSQLLIRAPCYGYTF.

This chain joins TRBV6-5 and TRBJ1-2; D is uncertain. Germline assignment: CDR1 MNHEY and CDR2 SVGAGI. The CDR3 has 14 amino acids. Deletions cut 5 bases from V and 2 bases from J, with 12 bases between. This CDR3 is CASSQLVPNYGYTF. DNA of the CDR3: TGTGCCAGCAGTCAACTCGTCCCAAACTATGGCTACACCTTC.

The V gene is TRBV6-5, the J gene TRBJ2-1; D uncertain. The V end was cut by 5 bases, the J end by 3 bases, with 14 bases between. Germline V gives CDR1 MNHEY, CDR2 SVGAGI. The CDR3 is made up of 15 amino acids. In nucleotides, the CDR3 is TGTGCCAGCAGTCAACGGCCACTGGGCTACAATGAGCAGTTCTTC. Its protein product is CASSQRPLGYNEQFF.

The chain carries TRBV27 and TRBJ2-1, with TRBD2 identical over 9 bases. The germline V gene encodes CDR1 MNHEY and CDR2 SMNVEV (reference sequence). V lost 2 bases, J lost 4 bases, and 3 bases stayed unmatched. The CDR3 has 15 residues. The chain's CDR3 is CASSLVTSGYNEQFF. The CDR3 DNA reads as TGTGCCAGCAGTTTAGTGACTAGCGGATACAATGAGCAGTTCTTC.

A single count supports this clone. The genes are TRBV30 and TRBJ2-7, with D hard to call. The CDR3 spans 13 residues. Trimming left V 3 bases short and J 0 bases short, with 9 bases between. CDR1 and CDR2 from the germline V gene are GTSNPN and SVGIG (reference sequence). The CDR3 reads CAWSPKGSYEQYF. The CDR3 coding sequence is TGTGCCTGGAGCCCTAAAGGCTCCTACGAGCAGTACTTC.

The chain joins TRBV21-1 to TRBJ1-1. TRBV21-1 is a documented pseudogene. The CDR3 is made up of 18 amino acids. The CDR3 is CASSNPGAGISEDTEAFF. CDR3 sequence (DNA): TGTGCCAGCAGCAATCCGGGGGCGGGGATCTCTGAGGACACTGAAGCTTTCTTT.

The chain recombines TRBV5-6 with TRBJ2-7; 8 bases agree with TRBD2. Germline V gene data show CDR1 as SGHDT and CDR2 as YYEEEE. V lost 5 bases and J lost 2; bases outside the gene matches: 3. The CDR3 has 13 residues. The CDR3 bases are TGTGCCAGCAGACAAGCGGGAGCCTACGAGCAGTACTTC. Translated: CASRQAGAYEQYF.

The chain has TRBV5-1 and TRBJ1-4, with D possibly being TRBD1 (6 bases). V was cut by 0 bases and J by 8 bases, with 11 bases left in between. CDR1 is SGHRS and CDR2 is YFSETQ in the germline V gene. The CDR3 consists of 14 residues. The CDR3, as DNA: TGCGCCAGCAGCTTGGGACAGGTCGGCGAAAAACTGTTTTTT. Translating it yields CASSLGQVGEKLFF.

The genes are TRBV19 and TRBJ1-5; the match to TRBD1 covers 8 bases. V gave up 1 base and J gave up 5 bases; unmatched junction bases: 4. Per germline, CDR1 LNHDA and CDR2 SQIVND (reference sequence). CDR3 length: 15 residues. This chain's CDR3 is CASSIGTGSYQPQHF. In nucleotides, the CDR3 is TGTGCCAGTAGTATAGGGACAGGGTCGTATCAGCCCCAGCATTTT. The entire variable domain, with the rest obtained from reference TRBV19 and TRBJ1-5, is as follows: DGGITQSPKYLFRKEGQNVTLSCEQNLNHDAMYWYRQDPGQGLRLIYYSQIVNDFQKGDIAEGYSVSREKKESFPLTVTSAQKNPTAFYLCASSIGTGSYQPQHFGDGTRLSIL.

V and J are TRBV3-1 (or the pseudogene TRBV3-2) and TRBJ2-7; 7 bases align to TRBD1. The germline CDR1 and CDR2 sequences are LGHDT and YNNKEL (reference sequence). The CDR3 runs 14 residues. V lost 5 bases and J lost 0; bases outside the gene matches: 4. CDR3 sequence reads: CASSYRGNSYEQYF. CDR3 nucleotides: TGTGCCAGCAGCTACAGGGGCAACTCCTACGAGCAGTACTTC.

The CDR3 DNA is TGTGCCAGCAGTTACTCGACAGGGGGAGGGGACACTGAAGCTTTCTTT. Translation gives CASSYSTGGGDTEAFF. The chain employs TRBV6-5 and TRBJ1-1, with 9 bases identical to TRBD1. The CDR3 contains 16 residues. The V gene's germline CDR1 is MNHEY and CDR2 SVGAGI. V lost 0 bases to trimming and J lost 3 bases; unmatched junction nucleotides: 5.

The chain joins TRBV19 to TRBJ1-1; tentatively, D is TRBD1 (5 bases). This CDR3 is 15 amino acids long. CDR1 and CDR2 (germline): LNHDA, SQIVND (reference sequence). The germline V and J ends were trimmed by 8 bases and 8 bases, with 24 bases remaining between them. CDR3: CASGYLDRQSKEAFF. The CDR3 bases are TGTGCCAGTGGATATCTCGATAGACAGTCAAAAGAAGCTTTCTTT.

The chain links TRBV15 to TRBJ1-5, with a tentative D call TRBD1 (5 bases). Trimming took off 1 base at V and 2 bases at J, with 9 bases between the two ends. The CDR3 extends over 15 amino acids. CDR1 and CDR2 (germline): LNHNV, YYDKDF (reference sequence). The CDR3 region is CATSRARERNQPQHF. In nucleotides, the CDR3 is TGTGCCACCAGCAGAGCCAGGGAACGCAATCAGCCCCAGCATTTT.

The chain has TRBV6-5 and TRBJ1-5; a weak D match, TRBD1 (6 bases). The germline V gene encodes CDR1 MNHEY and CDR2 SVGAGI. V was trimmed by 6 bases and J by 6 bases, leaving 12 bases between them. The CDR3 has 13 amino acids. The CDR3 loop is CASSTGSGQPQHF. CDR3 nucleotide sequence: TGTGCCAGCAGCACAGGGTCCGGTCAGCCCCAGCATTTT.